Listed here are 19 T cell receptor beta chains from one sample, sequenced in a study of cytomegalovirus exposure and HLA in healthy donors (dated by TCRdb to about 2017). The library was generated by the immunoSEQ multiplex PCR assay. The multiplex PCR relied on a mix of 60 forward primers for TCR Vbeta segments and 13 reverse primers for TCR Jbeta segments. TCRdb's version of the immuneACCESS table is confined to in-frame rearrangements and falls short of the full clone set. An unresolved V gene accounts for under half of the shortfall where checked; the remainder is of unknown origin. This sample gives 95,000 to 150,000 clones in total; over 65% of them show up just once. The ten top clones hold 3% to 4.5% of the sample. Sequenced input: PBMCs. These TCRs come from a man between 40 and 49 years old in good health and CMV-seropositive.

The V call is TRBV29-1, the J call TRBJ2-5; no reliable D call. This CDR3 has 12 residues. V shed 5 bases and J shed 2 bases, with 9 bases lying between them. Germline CDR1 is SQVTM and CDR2 is ANQGSEA. For the CDR3, the DNA is TGCAGCGTTTTGACATCTCAAGAGACCCAGTACTTC. It codes for CSVLTSQETQYF.

This chain joins TRBV30 and TRBJ2-5; TRBD2 matches at 10 bases. The CDR3 has 15 amino acids. From germline, CDR1 is GTSNPN and CDR2 SVGIG (reference sequence). The ends lost 2 bases at V and 5 bases at J; junction bases unmatched: 8. CDR3 in DNA: TGTGCCTGGAGTCCCAGCGGGGGGGCCTCCGAGACCCAGTACTTC. As protein: CAWSPSGGASETQYF. Together with reference TRBV30 and TRBJ2-5, the CDR3 gives the full variable domain: SQTIHQWPATLVQPVGSPLSLECTVEGTSNPNLYWYRQAAGRGLQLLFYSVGIGQISSEVPQNLSASRPQDRQFILSSKKLLLSDSGFYLCAWSPSGGASETQYFGPGTRLLVL.

This sequence joins TRBV28 and TRBJ1-2; D is unresolved. CDR1 MDHEN and CDR2 SYDVKM come from the germline V gene. Deletions cut 7 bases from V and 8 bases from J, with 14 bases between. The CDR3 runs to 12 residues. The CDR3 protein is CASTLGVEGYTF. The CDR3 nucleotides are TGTGCCAGCACCCTCGGGGTGGAAGGCTACACCTTC.

The rearrangement joins TRBV7-3 to TRBJ2-4; 8 nucleotides align to TRBD2. The ends lost 5 bases at V and 6 bases at J; junction bases unmatched: 6. Germline lookup yields CDR1 SGHTA and CDR2 FQGTGA. CDR3 length: 14 residues. The CDR3 region has the DNA TGTGCCAGCAGCCAGGCGGGGGGACTAAACATTCAGTACTTC. Translation: CASSQAGGLNIQYF. The full variable domain, completed using reference TRBV7-3 and TRBJ2-4, is GAGVSQTPSNKVTEKGKYVELRCDPISGHTALYWYRQSLGQGPEFLIYFQGTGAADDSGLPNDRFFAVRPEGSVSTLKIQRTERGDSAVYLCASSQAGGLNIQYFGAGTRLSVL.

This clone appeared a single time. The rearrangement joins TRBV5-1 to TRBJ2-7; 11 nucleotides match TRBD1. The CDR3 contains 16 residues. Trimming at V came to 4 bases and at J to 2 bases, leaving 8 bases not matched to a gene. The germline CDR1 and CDR2 sequences are SGHRS and YFSETQ. CDR3 DNA: TGCGCCAGCAGCCCGACGGAGGACAGGGGGCCCTACGAGCAGTACTTC. It is translated as CASSPTEDRGPYEQYF.

J is TRBJ1-1 and V is TRBV6-5; perhaps TRBD1 as D (5 bases). CDR3 length: 14 amino acids. Trimming shortened V by 6 bases and J by 3 bases, and 14 bases separated the two germline ends. In germline, CDR1 is MNHEY, CDR2 SVGAGI. The CDR3 sequence: CASRPLGAHTEAFF. The CDR3, as DNA: TGTGCCAGCAGGCCCTTAGGGGCTCACACTGAAGCTTTCTTT.

V usage is TRBV30 and J usage is TRBJ2-7; 7 nucleotides align to TRBD1. This CDR3 has 11 residues. Germline V gives CDR1 GTSNPN, CDR2 SVGIG (reference sequence). The junction had 1 base not matched to a gene; V was cut back by 5 bases and J by 3 bases. The CDR3 nucleotides are TGTGCCTGGGGGGACAGCTACGAGCAGTACTTC. It is translated as CAWGDSYEQYF.

V is TRBV9 and J is TRBJ2-1; D is undetermined. The length of the CDR3 is 12 residues. Per germline, CDR1 SGDLS and CDR2 YYNGEE. V lost 4 bases and J 7 bases, leaving 9 bases between the germline ends. CDR3 in amino acids: CASSPSRNEQFF. The CDR3 DNA sequence: TGTGCCAGCAGCCCCTCCAGGAATGAGCAGTTCTTC.

The chain links TRBV19 to TRBJ1-1; the match to TRBD1 covers 7 bases. Germline-derived CDR1 and CDR2 are LNHDA and SQIVND (reference sequence). V shed 9 bases, J shed 6 bases, and the junction held 4 bases outside the gene matches. The CDR3 is 11 amino acids. CDR3 amino acids: CARDRVAEAFF. The CDR3 DNA reads as TGTGCCAGAGACAGGGTAGCTGAAGCTTTCTTT.

This chain links TRBV27 with TRBJ1-5; D not certain. Germline V gene sequence: CDR1 MNHEY, CDR2 SMNVEV (reference sequence). V shed 2 bases and J shed 2 bases, with 7 bases lying between them. CDR3 length equals 14 residues. This chain's CDR3 is CASSLLGGNQPQHF. The CDR3 region has the DNA TGTGCCAGCAGTTTACTGGGAGGCAATCAGCCCCAGCATTTT.

This clone was found a few times. The chain employs TRBV29-1 and TRBJ1-5, with 11 bases matching TRBD1. The V gene's germline CDR1 is SQVTM and CDR2 ANQGSEA. The CDR3 consists of 14 residues. With 4 bases clipped from V and 5 bases from J, the junction kept 4 bases outside the gene matches. Here the CDR3 reads CSVVDRGPHQPQHF. The DNA for the CDR3 is TGCAGCGTTGTGGACAGGGGGCCTCATCAGCCCCAGCATTTT.

The chain employs TRBV27 and TRBJ1-1, with 9 bases aligning to TRBD1. V shed 5 bases and J 2 bases; nucleotides not matched to a gene: 6. The CDR3 sequence is 15 residues long. Germline loops: CDR1 MNHEY, CDR2 SMNVEV (reference sequence). The CDR3 nucleotides are TGTGCCAGCAGTCCCCACAGGGGGCAAAACACTGAAGCTTTCTTT. Translating gives CASSPHRGQNTEAFF.

The rearrangement joins TRBV7-8 to TRBJ1-1, with 7 bases lining up with TRBD1. This CDR3 is built from 15 residues. Germline assignment: CDR1 SGHVS and CDR2 FQNEAQ. V lost 1 base, J lost 1 base, and 3 bases stayed unmatched. CDR3 region: CASSLGGQPNTEAFF. CDR3 DNA: TGTGCCAGCAGCTTAGGGGGACAGCCGAACACTGAAGCTTTCTTT.

The J gene is TRBJ1-4, the V gene TRBV6-5, with TRBD1 identical over 7 bases. J was trimmed by 16 bases and V by 5 bases; bases with no gene match: 7. Germline assignment: CDR1 MNHEY and CDR2 SVGAGI. CDR3 size: 11 residues. CDR3 nucleotide sequence: TGTGCCAGCAGTGGGACAGCGCAAAGGTTTTTT. Its protein product is CASSGTAQRFF.

The chain uses TRBV5-1 and TRBJ2-7; D not resolved. Germline-derived CDR1 and CDR2 are SGHRS and YFSETQ. Trimming pared 0 bases from V and 5 bases from J, leaving 6 bases between. The CDR3 extends over 12 amino acids. CDR3 DNA sequence: TGCGCCAGCAGCTTGGGGCAAAACGAGCAGTACTTC. As protein: CASSLGQNEQYF. The entire variable domain, with the rest obtained from reference TRBV5-1 and TRBJ2-7, is as follows: KAGVTQTPRYLIKTRGQQVTLSCSPISGHRSVSWYQQTPGQGLQFLFEYFSETQRNKGNFPGRFSGRQFSNSRSEMNVSTLELGDSALYLCASSLGQNEQYFGPGTRLTVT.

The rearrangement uses TRBV19 and TRBJ1-5; the D is unclear. V was pared by 7 bases and J by 3 bases, with 13 bases between. This CDR3 is built from 14 residues. CDR1 and CDR2 (germline): LNHDA, SQIVND (reference sequence). The CDR3 protein is CASTKRGNNQPQHF. DNA of the CDR3: TGTGCCAGTACCAAGCGAGGGAACAATCAGCCCCAGCATTTT.

The genes are TRBV30 and TRBJ1-1; D gene ambiguous. Germline V lookup: CDR1 GTSNPN, CDR2 SVGIG (reference sequence). The V and J ends lost 3 bases and 6 bases respectively, with 8 bases between them. The CDR3 sequence is 11 residues long. CDR3 region: CAWSFRAEAFF. As DNA, the CDR3 is TGTGCCTGGAGCTTTCGGGCTGAAGCTTTCTTT. Full variable domain (missing parts from reference TRBV30 and TRBJ1-1): SQTIHQWPATLVQPVGSPLSLECTVEGTSNPNLYWYRQAAGRGLQLLFYSVGIGQISSEVPQNLSASRPQDRQFILSSKKLLLSDSGFYLCAWSFRAEAFFGQGTRLTVV.

The chain has TRBV28 and TRBJ2-7; D unclear. The V gene's germline CDR1 is MDHEN and CDR2 SYDVKM. Trimming stripped 3 bases from V and 3 bases from J, with 12 bases between. This CDR3 contains 14 residues. The CDR3 bases are TGTGCCAGCAGTTTGAGCAATAAAGACTACGAGCAGTACTTC. It specifies CASSLSNKDYEQYF. The whole variable domain, filled in from reference TRBV28 and TRBJ2-7, reads DVKVTQSSRYLVKRTGEKVFLECVQDMDHENMFWYRQDPGLGLRLIYFSYDVKMKEKGDIPEGYSVSREKKERFSLILESASTNQTSMYLCASSLSNKDYEQYFGPGTRLTVT.

The rearrangement links TRBV9 to TRBJ2-4; possibly TRBD1 for D (6 bases). Germline CDR1 reads SGDLS; CDR2 reads YYNGEE. This CDR3 comprises 15 residues. Deletions cut 6 bases from V and 1 base from J, with 14 bases between. The CDR3 DNA sequence: TGTGCCAGCACCTCCACAGGGTCGGCCAAAAACATTCAGTACTTC. Residues: CASTSTGSAKNIQYF.